The 28 T cell receptor beta chains below come from one sample, sequenced in a study of human T cells and chemical hapten exposure. Using its own MiXCR run on the RACE reads, TCRdb lists one record per CDR3 protein. Among 150,000 to 200,000 distinct CDR3 sequences listed, around 30% were seen once. As for time point: pre-sensitization, week 0. Treatment noted: therapeutic diphenylcyclopropenone sensitization with weekly scalp DPC. The sequenced sample was whole blood, obtained in connection with sensitization to the hapten diphenylcyclopropenone (DPC). These receptors all come from a woman aged 25 to 39 with alopecia areata. Some clones in this sample may be carry-over from other donors' samples.

At least ten counts were recorded for this clonotype. The chain combines TRBV6-6 with TRBJ1-5; the D is unclear. V was pared by 7 bases and J by 0 bases, with 10 bases between. CDR3 length: 14 residues. Germline V gene lookup returns CDR1 MNHNY and CDR2 SVGAGI (reference sequence). The CDR3 loop is CASTETYSNQPQHF. CDR3 sequence (DNA): TGTGCCAGCACCGAGACTTATAGCAATCAGCCCCAGCATTTT.

DNA for the CDR3: TGTGCCAGCAGTTCTCCGGGACAGGGAATCAGCTACGAGCAGTACTTC. Translation gives CASSSPGQGISYEQYF. The gene calls are TRBV28 and TRBJ2-7; 9 bases match TRBD1. The V and J ends lost 4 bases and 3 bases, in that order; junction bases with no gene match: 10. CDR1 and CDR2 from the germline V gene are MDHEN and SYDVKM. The length of the CDR3 is 16 residues.

The chain uses TRBV29-1 and TRBJ2-7, with TRBD1 identical over 12 bases. The trim removed 7 bases at V and 3 bases at J, leaving 4 bases unmatched. Germline loops: CDR1 SQVTM, CDR2 ANQGSEA. The CDR3 is made up of 13 amino acids. CDR3 coding DNA: TGCAGCGCCGGGACAGGGGGCATCTACGAGCAGTACTTC. Amino acid sequence: CSAGTGGIYEQYF.

The genes are TRBV7-2 and TRBJ1-5; D not resolved. Germline-derived CDR1 and CDR2 are SGHTA and FQGNSA. V was cut by 5 bases and J by 0 bases, with 5 bases left in between. The length of the CDR3 is 13 residues. The CDR3: CASSRSSNQPQHF. The CDR3 nucleotides are TGTGCCAGCAGCCGTTCTAGCAATCAGCCCCAGCATTTT.

The chain is built from TRBV11-2 and TRBJ2-1; D possibly matches TRBD1 or TRBD2 (5 bases each). Germline CDR1 SGHAT, CDR2 FQNNGV. V shed 3 bases and J shed 10 bases, with 13 bases lying between them. There are 13 residues in the CDR3. The DNA of the CDR3 is TGTGCCAGCAGCTTCACAGGCGAGCGGGAGCAGTTCTTC. This sequence encodes CASSFTGEREQFF. Full variable domain (missing parts from reference TRBV11-2 and TRBJ2-1): EAGVAQSPRYKIIEKRQSVAFWCNPISGHATLYWYQQILGQGPKLLIQFQNNGVVDDSQLPKDRFSAERLKGVDSTLKIQPAKLEDSAVYLCASSFTGEREQFFGPGTRLTVL.

The chain joins TRBV29-1 to TRBJ2-2; D not certain. The V end was cut by 4 bases, the J end by 1 base, with 10 bases between. Germline V gene data show CDR1 as SQVTM and CDR2 as ANQGSEA. The CDR3 covers 14 residues. CDR3 region: CSVARGENTGELFF. In DNA, the CDR3 is TGCAGCGTTGCTCGTGGAGAGAACACCGGGGAGCTGTTTTTT.

The gene calls are TRBV4-2 and TRBJ2-5; 10 bases align to TRBD1. V gave up 0 bases and J gave up 7 bases; unmatched junction bases: 11. This CDR3 comprises 17 residues. Per the germline V gene, CDR1 is LGHNA and CDR2 is YNFKEQ. CDR3 DNA: TGTGCCAGCAGCCAAGATGTTGCAGGGACAGGGGAGGGGACCCAGTACTTC. It specifies CASSQDVAGTGEGTQYF.

This clonotype has a handful of counts. The CDR3 nucleotides are TGCGCCAGCAGCCAAGATATAGCTAGCGGGAGCTACGAGCAGTACTTC. Its protein product is CASSQDIASGSYEQYF. This chain connects TRBV4-3 to TRBJ2-7, with 10 bases that match TRBD2. This CDR3 spans 16 amino acids. Germline V gives CDR1 LGHNA, CDR2 YSLEER. The junction had 5 bases not matched to a gene; V was cut back by 0 bases and J by 3 bases.

In regard to this clonotype: One junction end disagrees with the germline gene, perhaps due to a read error. The V call is TRBV6-2 or TRBV6-3, the J call TRBJ2-2, with 7 bases identical to TRBD1. Germline V gene sequence: CDR1 MNHEY, CDR2 SVGEGT. The CDR3 length is 14 residues. CDR3 loop: CASSQTGNAGELFF. The CDR3 bases are TGTGCCAGCAGCCAGACAGGGAACGCCGGGGAGCTGTTTTTT.

On this clonotype: A junction boundary mismatches the germline segment, possibly from a read error. This chain uses TRBV14 with TRBJ2-1; 13 bases are a match to TRBD2. Per the germline V gene, CDR1 is SGHDN and CDR2 is FVKESK. The CDR3 spans 11 residues. The CDR3 region is CAIGTSGKLVF. CDR3 DNA sequence: TGTGCCATCGGGACTAGCGGGAAGTTGGTCTTC.

The chain uses TRBV7-2 and TRBJ1-5, with D unclear. The V and J ends lost 8 bases and 3 bases respectively, with 11 bases between them. CDR3 size: 13 residues. Germline-derived CDR1 and CDR2 are SGHTA and FQGNSA. The CDR3 DNA is TGTGCCAGCTCGGACGGAGACAATCAGCCCCAGCATTTT. It codes for CASSDGDNQPQHF.

This chain uses TRBV7-8 with TRBJ2-1; the match to TRBD1 covers 7 bases. The length of the CDR3 is 13 residues. With V trimmed by 2 bases and J by 10 bases, 5 bases remained unmatched. CDR1 is SGHVS and CDR2 is FQNEAQ in the germline V gene. CDR3 amino acids: CASSLNRGREQFF. DNA for the CDR3: TGTGCCAGCAGCTTAAACAGGGGTAGGGAGCAGTTCTTC.

The chain joins TRBV5-5 to TRBJ1-1; D gene uncertain. The germline V and J ends were trimmed by 2 bases and 1 base, with 15 bases remaining between them. The CDR3 loop spans 16 amino acids. Germline values: CDR1 SGHKS, CDR2 YYEKEE (reference sequence). CDR3 sequence reads: CASSFILPDRNTEAFF. CDR3 DNA: TGTGCCAGCAGCTTTATATTACCCGACCGGAACACTGAAGCTTTCTTT.

This chain uses TRBV4-2 with TRBJ1-5; D not certain. The CDR3 has 13 amino acids. Germline V gene data show CDR1 as LGHNA and CDR2 as YNFKEQ. Deletions cut 4 bases from V and 4 bases from J, with 8 bases between. The CDR3 reads CASSPNQNQPQHF. CDR3 in DNA: TGTGCCAGCAGCCCCAACCAAAATCAGCCCCAGCATTTT.

There are a few counts of this clonotype. The chain recombines TRBV19 with TRBJ1-1, with 10 bases lining up with TRBD1. Per germline, CDR1 LNHDA and CDR2 SQIVND (reference sequence). The J segment lost 7 bases and the V segment lost 3 bases, leaving 20 bases of the junction unmatched. The CDR3 is made up of 19 amino acids. CDR3 amino acids: CASSIERDRGFSLGDEAFF. CDR3 sequence (DNA): TGTGCCAGTAGTATCGAACGGGACAGGGGTTTCTCATTAGGCGATGAAGCTTTCTTT.

The genes are TRBV7-2 and TRBJ2-5; a possible D gene is TRBD2 (6 bases). The length of the CDR3 is 16 residues. Between the trimmed V and J ends, which lost 1 base and 2 bases, there was a span of 14 bases. In germline, CDR1 is SGHTA, CDR2 FQGNSA. The CDR3 DNA reads TGTGCCAGCAGCTTAGGAACGGGAGCTGTTCAAGAGACCCAGTACTTC. Amino acids: CASSLGTGAVQETQYF.

In its sample, this clonotype was seen a few times. The rearrangement links TRBV7-9 to TRBJ1-3; TRBD1 might be the D (5 bases). Germline loops: CDR1 SEHNR, CDR2 FQNEAQ (reference sequence). The V end lost 3 bases, the J end lost 8 bases, and 14 bases lay between the germline ends. CDR3 length: 14 residues. CDR3 sequence reads: CASSFGQGVYTIYF. DNA of the CDR3: TGTGCCAGCAGCTTTGGGCAGGGAGTTTACACCATATATTTT.

This chain uses TRBV27 with TRBJ1-2; the match to TRBD1 covers 9 bases. J gave up 4 bases and V 2 bases, and 5 bases lay outside the gene matches. The CDR3 has 15 amino acids. Germline lookup yields CDR1 MNHEY and CDR2 SMNVEV (reference sequence). This CDR3 is CASSLSGTGPYGYTF. The DNA of the CDR3 is TGTGCCAGCAGTTTAAGCGGGACAGGGCCCTATGGCTACACCTTC.

This clonotype was observed a handful of times. J is TRBJ2-7 and V is TRBV29-1, with 9 bases matching TRBD1. Germline V CDR1 and CDR2: SQVTM, ANQGSEA. The V and J ends lost 7 bases and 2 bases, in that order; junction bases with no gene match: 6. CDR3 length: 13 amino acids. In DNA form, the CDR3 reads TGCAGCGCCGGACAGGGGCGAACCTACGAGCAGTACTTC. It yields the protein CSAGQGRTYEQYF.

The chain carries TRBV18 and TRBJ2-5, with 10 bases lining up with TRBD1. CDR1 and CDR2 (germline): KGHSH, LQKENI. The CDR3 totals 16 residues. Trimming removed 3 bases from V and 8 bases from J; junction bases left unmatched: 12. The CDR3 bases are TGTGCCAGCTCACCTAGGGGACCGGGACAGGGGTCAACCCAGTACTTC. Translated, it gives CASSPRGPGQGSTQYF.

The chain links TRBV5-1 to TRBJ2-4, with a possible D match to TRBD1 (7 bases). V was trimmed by 4 bases and J by 4 bases, leaving 15 bases between them. This CDR3 comprises 15 residues. CDR1 SGHRS and CDR2 YFSETQ come from the germline V gene. CDR3 protein: CASSGGTAEKNIQYF. CDR3 in DNA: TGCGCCAGCAGCGGCGGGACAGCCGAGAAAAACATTCAGTACTTC. Together with reference TRBV5-1 and TRBJ2-4, the CDR3 gives the full variable domain: KAGVTQTPRYLIKTRGQQVTLSCSPISGHRSVSWYQQTPGQGLQFLFEYFSETQRNKGNFPGRFSGRQFSNSRSEMNVSTLELGDSALYLCASSGGTAEKNIQYFGAGTRLSVL.

This clonotype has more than one count but fewer than ten. J is TRBJ1-5 and V is TRBV2; 8 bases map to TRBD1. Germline V gene sequence: CDR1 SNHLY, CDR2 FYNNEI. The trim removed 1 base at V and 4 bases at J, leaving 0 bases unmatched. The CDR3 is made up of 14 amino acids. CDR3 in DNA: TGTGCCAGCAGTGAAGGACAGGGGAATCAGCCCCAGCATTTT. Protein product: CASSEGQGNQPQHF.

This clonotype was found many times. The rearrangement links TRBV29-1 to TRBJ1-1, with D unclear. Deletions cut 4 bases from V and 6 bases from J, with 15 bases between. Germline V gene data show CDR1 as SQVTM and CDR2 as ANQGSEA. CDR3 length: 13 residues. For the CDR3, the DNA is TGCAGCGTTGTTACACCGGCGCGTTCTGAAGCTTTCTTT. This sequence encodes CSVVTPARSEAFF.

The CDR3 sequence is CASASGTSVYEQYF. The CDR3 nucleotides read TGTGCCAGTGCCTCCGGGACTAGCGTTTACGAGCAGTACTTC. The gene calls are TRBV5-4 and TRBJ2-7; 10 nucleotides align to TRBD2. CDR3 length equals 14 residues. CDR1 and CDR2 from the germline V gene are SGHNT and YYREEE (reference sequence). With 8 bases clipped from V and 4 bases from J, the junction kept 9 bases outside the gene matches.

This chain connects TRBV4-3 to TRBJ2-3; D perhaps matches TRBD2 (5 bases). Germline V lookup: CDR1 LGHNA, CDR2 YSLEER. This CDR3 comprises 15 residues. V was clipped by 0 bases and J by 2 bases, with 9 bases between them. CDR3 bases: TGCGCCAGCAGCCAAGAGGGGAGATACACAGATACGCAGTATTTT. Translation: CASSQEGRYTDTQYF.

The count of this clonotype is one. The chain recombines TRBV27 with TRBJ2-1, with 9 bases matching TRBD2. This CDR3 spans 16 amino acids. J gave up 0 bases and V 5 bases, and 5 bases lay outside the gene matches. Germline CDR1 and CDR2: MNHEY and SMNVEV (reference sequence). The CDR3 DNA is TGTGCCAGCAGTGTACTAGCGGGTAGCTCCTACAATGAGCAGTTCTTC. Residues: CASSVLAGSSYNEQFF.

The chain carries TRBV2 and TRBJ1-6, with D perhaps matching TRBD1 (6 bases). V was shortened by 7 bases and J by 7 bases, with 8 bases between the two germline ends. Germline values: CDR1 SNHLY, CDR2 FYNNEI. The CDR3 spans 12 residues. The DNA of the CDR3 is TGTGCCAGCACAGGGGACAATTCACCCCTCCACTTT. It yields the protein CASTGDNSPLHF.

The chain has TRBV5-1 and TRBJ1-6, with TRBD1 matching over 11 bases. The CDR3 sequence is 16 residues long. Trimming cost V 2 bases and J 7 bases; bases outside gene matches: 5. The germline CDR1 and CDR2 sequences are SGHRS and YFSETQ. The CDR3 is CASSLGRDRGNSPLHF. Here the CDR3 DNA reads TGCGCCAGCAGCTTAGGACGGGACAGGGGGAATTCACCCCTCCACTTT.